This T cell receptor (beta chain) originates from a study of CD8 T cells in Susac syndrome. Negative magnetic isolation gave CD8+ and CD4+ cells; FACS enriched CD8+ TEMRA. Random-hexamer reverse transcription was applied to about 0.5 to 1 ug RNA. Amplification of TCR beta CDR3 was carried out by immunoSEQ multiplex PCR, which covered 54 Vbeta and 13 Jbeta segments. TCRdb reprocessed the immunoSEQ multiplex PCR reads with MiXCR, giving one entry per CDR3 protein. The table shows 100,000 to 150,000 distinct CDR3 sequences, with more than 90% occurring only once. The CDR3 runs to 15 residues. J gave up 5 bases and V 5 bases, and 7 bases lay outside the gene matches. From germline, CDR1 is MNHEY and CDR2 SMNVEV (reference sequence).

The sequence was collected from a human donor in good health. Material: CD4+ T cells from PBMCs. The J gene is TRBJ2-5, the V gene TRBV27, with TRBD2 identical over 11 bases. CDR3 in DNA: TGTGCCAGCAGTAATAGCGGGAGGGCCGCGGAGACCCAGTACTTC. Encoded protein: CASSNSGRAAETQYF.